These 17 T cell receptor beta chains originate from one sample sequenced in a study of cytomegalovirus exposure and HLA in healthy donors. PCR was performed using 60 Vbeta and 13 Jbeta primers. Assay: immunoSEQ multiplex PCR; the TCRdb copy retains only in-frame clones and omits some. Altogether some 180,000 clones are present, 70% to 85% being singletons, with the ten largest covering roughly 3.7%. Sequenced sample: PBMCs. Every receptor here comes from a woman aged 60-75 years in good health and CMV-seropositive.

This chain connects TRBV20-1 to TRBJ2-5; D remains ambiguous. V lost 4 bases and J 4 bases, leaving 7 bases between the germline ends. The CDR3 runs to 11 residues. From germline, CDR1 is DFQATT and CDR2 SNEGSKA (reference sequence). CDR3 bases: TGCAGTGCTACAACTTTAGAGACCCAGTACTTC. This translates into CSATTLETQYF.

V gene TRBV9 combines with J gene TRBJ2-1; D might be TRBD1 (6 bases). The CDR3 spans 14 residues. V was cut by 0 bases and J by 9 bases, with 13 bases left in between. Per the germline V gene, CDR1 is SGDLS and CDR2 is YYNGEE. The CDR3 sequence: CASSVEGGWSEQFF. For the CDR3, the DNA is TGTGCCAGCAGCGTAGAAGGGGGTTGGAGTGAGCAGTTCTTC.

V usage is TRBV5-1 and J usage is TRBJ1-1, with D hard to call. CDR1 is SGHRS, CDR2 YFSETQ, per germline. There are 12 residues in the CDR3. V gave up 4 bases and J gave up 4 bases, with 8 bases separating them. CDR3 amino acids: CASSEGLTEAFF. The CDR3 DNA follows: TGCGCCAGCAGCGAAGGACTCACTGAAGCTTTCTTT. The full variable domain, rest sourced from reference TRBV5-1 and TRBJ1-1, is KAGVTQTPRYLIKTRGQQVTLSCSPISGHRSVSWYQQTPGQGLQFLFEYFSETQRNKGNFPGRFSGRQFSNSRSEMNVSTLELGDSALYLCASSEGLTEAFFGQGTRLTVV.

For the CDR3, the DNA is TGCGCCAGCAGCTCAGGGGGACAGGGTGGCGATTCACCCCTCCACTTT. Amino acids: CASSSGGQGGDSPLHF. This rearrangement joins TRBV5-1 to TRBJ1-6; 9 bases are a match to TRBD1. Germline V gene data show CDR1 as SGHRS and CDR2 as YFSETQ. The CDR3 loop spans 16 amino acids. V lost 3 bases and J lost 8; bases outside the gene matches: 9.

The V and J genes are TRBV7-6 and TRBJ2-3; TRBD1 is a possible D gene (6 bases). The V gene lost 4 bases and the J gene lost 3 bases, with 11 bases spanning the gap. Germline CDR1 SGHVS, CDR2 FNYEAQ. The CDR3 totals 14 residues. The CDR3, as DNA: TGTGCCAGCAGCTCCAGGGGATCAACAGATACGCAGTATTTT. It encodes CASSSRGSTDTQYF.

The chain is built from TRBV5-1 and TRBJ2-7; 7 nucleotides agree with TRBD2. V lost 0 bases and J lost 0; bases outside the gene matches: 6. Germline loops: CDR1 SGHRS, CDR2 YFSETQ. This CDR3 spans 16 amino acids. The CDR3 is CASSLDFGGGSYEQYF. CDR3 sequence (DNA): TGCGCCAGCAGCTTGGATTTTGGGGGGGGCTCCTACGAGCAGTACTTC.

This clone was observed a few times. The chain combines TRBV14 with TRBJ1-6; unclear D gene. Looked up from germline, CDR1 is SGHDN and CDR2 is FVKESK. This CDR3 has 14 residues. V dropped 1 base and J dropped 4 bases, with 5 bases sitting between them. CDR3 amino acids: CASSQGQYNSPLHF. CDR3 coding DNA: TGTGCCAGCAGCCAAGGCCAGTATAATTCACCCCTCCACTTT.

V gene TRBV28 combines with J gene TRBJ1-2, with D perhaps TRBD1 (5 bases). This CDR3 has 13 residues. Trimming removed 8 bases from V and 6 bases from J, with 16 bases in between. Germline lookup yields CDR1 MDHEN and CDR2 SYDVKM. Written as DNA, the CDR3 is TGTGCCAGCTCCCGGCCAGGGTTTGATGGCTACACCTTC. The encoded protein is CASSRPGFDGYTF.

The chain employs TRBV27 and TRBJ2-7; perhaps TRBD2 as D (6 bases). This CDR3 region has 13 residues. Germline V CDR1 and CDR2: MNHEY, SMNVEV (reference sequence). The V and J ends lost 0 bases and 3 bases respectively, with 6 bases between them. The CDR3 loop reads CASSLSGLYEQYF. CDR3 sequence (DNA): TGTGCCAGCAGTTTATCGGGACTCTACGAGCAGTACTTC.

The genes are TRBV2 and TRBJ1-2; D is possibly TRBD1 (6 bases). Between the trimmed V and J ends, which lost 6 bases and 8 bases, there was a span of 16 bases. This CDR3 comprises 13 residues. CDR1 and CDR2 from the germline V gene are SNHLY and FYNNEI. The CDR3 nucleotides read TGTGCCAGCAGCCCGACAGGATCTAGGGGCTACACCTTC. Translation gives CASSPTGSRGYTF. The variable domain in full, completed from reference TRBV2 and TRBJ1-2, reads EPEVTQTPSHQVTQMGQEVILRCVPISNHLYFYWYRQILGQKVEFLVSFYNNEISEKSEIFDDQFSVERPDGSNFTLKIRSTKLEDSAMYFCASSPTGSRGYTFGSGTRLTVV.

The chain has TRBV13 and TRBJ2-7, with a possible D match to TRBD2 (7 bases). Germline assignment: CDR1 PRHDT and CDR2 FYEKMQ (reference sequence). The CDR3 sequence is 13 residues long. Between the trimmed V and J ends, which lost 3 bases and 5 bases, there was a span of 11 bases. The CDR3 sequence: CASSLGGADEQYF. Here the CDR3 DNA reads TGTGCCAGCAGCTTGGGGGGGGCCGACGAGCAGTACTTC. Looking up the rest from reference TRBV13 and TRBJ2-7 gives the full variable domain: AAGVIQSPRHLIKEKRETATLKCYPIPRHDTVYWYQQGPGQDPQFLISFYEKMQSDKGSIPDRFSAQQFSDYHSELNMSSLELGDSALYFCASSLGGADEQYFGPGTRLTVT.

The chain recombines TRBV4-2 with TRBJ2-2; 7 bases are a match to TRBD2. Germline V gene lookup returns CDR1 LGHNA and CDR2 YNFKEQ. V lost 0 bases and J lost 7; bases outside the gene matches: 8. The CDR3 totals 16 residues. The CDR3 DNA is TGTGCCAGCAGCCAAGATTACGGGAGGAGGATCGGGGAGCTGTTTTTT. As protein: CASSQDYGRRIGELFF.

On this clone itself: The junction shows a germline mismatch at one end, possibly a read error. The chain is built from TRBV18 and TRBJ1-3; D remains ambiguous. CDR3 length: 17 amino acids. Germline values: CDR1 KGHSH, CDR2 LQKENI. The DNA for the CDR3 is TGTGTCAGCTCACCATCCCCAGGCGGACGGGGTGGAAACACCATATATTTT. Residues: CVSSPSPGGRGGNTIYF.

The CDR3 protein is CAWGRQGGITDTQYF. The CDR3 bases are TGTGCCTGGGGCCGACAGGGGGGGATCACAGATACGCAGTATTTT. The chain employs TRBV30 and TRBJ2-3; 9 bases match TRBD1. The V gene's germline CDR1 is GTSNPN and CDR2 SVGIG (reference sequence). Trimming took 5 bases from V and 2 from J; bases not matched to a gene: 8. CDR3 length: 15 amino acids. The complete variable domain, with remaining parts taken from reference TRBV30 and TRBJ2-3, reads SQTIHQWPATLVQPVGSPLSLECTVEGTSNPNLYWYRQAAGRGLQLLFYSVGIGQISSEVPQNLSASRPQDRQFILSSKKLLLSDSGFYLCAWGRQGGITDTQYFGPGTRLTVL.

Only a few counts were recorded for this clone. The chain joins TRBV6-6 to TRBJ1-4, with D tentatively TRBD1 (5 bases). From germline, CDR1 is MNHNY and CDR2 SVGAGI (reference sequence). The CDR3 has 14 residues. The germline V and J ends were trimmed by 2 bases and 4 bases, with 8 bases remaining between them. The CDR3 coding sequence is TGTGCCAGCAGTTACCTTGACAGTAATGAAAAACTGTTTTTT. It is translated as CASSYLDSNEKLFF.

This sequence joins TRBV5-1 and TRBJ2-3, with TRBD2 identical over 15 bases. The J segment lost 2 bases and the V segment lost 4 bases, leaving 11 bases of the junction unmatched. Germline CDR1 is SGHRS and CDR2 is YFSETQ. This CDR3 is 19 amino acids long. The CDR3 nucleotides read TGCGCCAGCAGCACAAAGATCGGACTAGCGGGAGGGCCCACAGATACGCAGTATTTT. Translation gives CASSTKIGLAGGPTDTQYF.

V and J are TRBV30 and TRBJ2-1; a weak D match, TRBD2 (5 bases). V lost 0 bases and J 14 bases, leaving 11 bases between the germline ends. Germline V gene lookup returns CDR1 GTSNPN and CDR2 SVGIG (reference sequence). The CDR3 covers 11 residues. CDR3 DNA sequence: TGTGCCTGGAGTGTTGGTTCCGGGGAGTTCTTC. Protein sequence: CAWSVGSGEFF. Variable domain in full (rest from reference TRBV30 and TRBJ2-1): SQTIHQWPATLVQPVGSPLSLECTVEGTSNPNLYWYRQAAGRGLQLLFYSVGIGQISSEVPQNLSASRPQDRQFILSSKKLLLSDSGFYLCAWSVGSGEFFGPGTRLTVL.